This entry lists 18 T cell receptor beta chains sequenced from one sample in a study of blood T cells in healthy people across ages (dated by TCRdb to between 2014 and 2016). The library was made by 5' RACE. Sequencing was performed on an Illumina HiSeq 2500. A second roughly 6 to 12 cycle PCR used a sample-barcoded 5' primer and a J-beta primer mix. Clones were called with MiXCR by TCRdb after fastp trimmed the public reads at Q25, and only in-frame beta chains were retained. Entries are consolidated by CDR3 protein sequence, retaining the most common genes and DNA. The sample yields approximately 760,000 distinct CDR3 sequences; 20% to 25% were counted once. The top ten clones comprise 9.4% of the sample. The same sample was also studied in work on T cells of mothers and their children.

The sample taken for sequencing was blood. The receptors shown here come from a boy younger than 18 in good health.

The gene calls are TRBV2 and TRBJ1-1; the D is unclear. The V gene lost 5 bases and the J gene lost 4 bases, with 14 bases spanning the gap. In germline, CDR1 is SNHLY, CDR2 FYNNEI. The length of the CDR3 is 14 residues. CDR3 sequence: CASSSRLPGTEAFF. CDR3 nucleotides: TGTGCCAGCAGTTCCCGGCTTCCCGGCACTGAAGCTTTCTTT. The variable domain in full, completed from reference TRBV2 and TRBJ1-1, reads EPEVTQTPSHQVTQMGQEVILRCVPISNHLYFYWYRQILGQKVEFLVSFYNNEISEKSEIFDDQFSVERPDGSNFTLKIRSTKLEDSAMYFCASSSRLPGTEAFFGQGTRLTVV.

This clonotype was detected a few times. The V call is TRBV7-9, the J call TRBJ1-2; 7 bases match TRBD1. The CDR3 is 16 residues long. The junction had 17 bases not matched to a gene; V was cut back by 7 bases and J by 6 bases. Per germline, CDR1 SEHNR and CDR2 FQNEAQ (reference sequence). The CDR3 nucleotides are TGTGCCAGCACCGAAAACGTACAGGGGAGGGGCGATGGCTACACCTTC. This codes for CASTENVQGRGDGYTF.

The chain couples TRBV7-6 to TRBJ1-2; perhaps TRBD1 as D (5 bases). V was cut by 2 bases and J by 8 bases, with 12 bases left in between. CDR1 is SGHVS and CDR2 is FNYEAQ in the germline V gene. CDR3 length equals 13 residues. CDR3 nucleotide sequence: TGTGCCAGCAGCTTATACACAGGCGGGGGCTACACCTTC. Translating gives CASSLYTGGGYTF.

V and J are TRBV29-1 and TRBJ2-7; D not certain. The CDR3 contains 13 residues. V was clipped by 4 bases and J by 0 bases, with 10 bases between them. Germline CDR1 is SQVTM and CDR2 is ANQGSEA. CDR3 region: CSVADPSSYEQYF. Here the CDR3 DNA reads TGCAGCGTTGCTGACCCGAGCTCCTACGAGCAGTACTTC.

This chain joins TRBV7-9 and TRBJ2-3; D gene unclear. Trimming removed 4 bases at V and 6 bases at J, with 17 bases between. Germline values: CDR1 SEHNR, CDR2 FQNEAQ (reference sequence). The CDR3 loop spans 15 amino acids. The CDR3 is CASSSLLSGGDTQYF. DNA of the CDR3: TGTGCCAGCAGCTCCCTACTTTCCGGCGGTGATACGCAGTATTTT.

This clonotype occurred a few times. V gene TRBV5-1 combines with J gene TRBJ1-1; D is unresolved. CDR1 is SGHRS and CDR2 is YFSETQ in the germline V gene. The ends were cut back, 4 bases at V and 0 bases at J, with 7 bases in the middle. This CDR3 contains 13 residues. The CDR3 sequence: CASSGYMNTEAFF. In DNA form, the CDR3 reads TGCGCCAGCAGCGGGTACATGAACACTGAAGCTTTCTTT.

The rearrangement uses TRBV5-6 and TRBJ2-1; 7 bases map to TRBD2. The CDR3 has 15 residues. V dropped 2 bases and J dropped 9; count of bases not matched to a gene: 11. CDR1 and CDR2 (germline): SGHDT, YYEEEE. The CDR3 loop reads CASSFAASGDPEQFF. The CDR3 region has the DNA TGTGCCAGCAGCTTTGCCGCTAGCGGAGACCCTGAGCAGTTCTTC.

The rearrangement joins TRBV7-9 to TRBJ2-1; D is undetermined. This CDR3 is built from 17 residues. Germline-derived CDR1 and CDR2 are SEHNR and FQNEAQ (reference sequence). V was trimmed by 0 bases and J by 0 bases, leaving 12 bases between them. CDR3 amino acids: CASSLAFTESSYNEQFF. CDR3 bases: TGTGCCAGCAGCTTAGCTTTTACCGAGAGCTCCTACAATGAGCAGTTCTTC.

V and J are TRBV20-1 and TRBJ2-5; TRBD1 agrees at 9 bases. The DNA end is more similar to TRBJ2-7, so the J call may be wrong. The CDR3 totals 13 residues. Germline V CDR1 and CDR2: DFQATT, SNEGSKA (reference sequence). The CDR3 region is CSAKTGGFYEQYF. The CDR3 region has the DNA TGCAGTGCTAAGACAGGGGGTTTCTACGAGCAGTACTTC.

The chain employs TRBV12-3 or TRBV12-4 and TRBJ2-1; D is undetermined. The germline V and J ends were trimmed by 3 bases and 12 bases, with 12 bases remaining between them. The CDR3 has 12 amino acids. The CDR3 loop is CASSFGLSGQFF. CDR3 coding DNA: TGTGCCAGCAGTTTCGGGTTATCGGGGCAGTTCTTC.

The chain couples TRBV4-1 to TRBJ1-2, with a weak D call TRBD1 (6 bases). The CDR3 has 15 residues. V was cut by 4 bases and J by 7 bases, with 19 bases left in between. The germline CDR1 and CDR2 sequences are MGHRA and YSYEKL. The DNA for the CDR3 is TGCGCCAGCAGCCCTATGGTAGCGGGGGCAGGTGGCTACACCTTC. It yields the protein CASSPMVAGAGGYTF.

The chain has TRBV12-3 or TRBV12-4 and TRBJ2-2; D remains unclear. The CDR3 is made up of 13 amino acids. V was cut by 11 bases and J by 1 base, with 11 bases left in between. The CDR3 coding sequence is TGTGCCGGCCTTCGACAGAACACCGGGGAGCTGTTTTTT. It yields the protein CAGLRQNTGELFF.

This clonotype turned up a few times. A clone one base away is much larger, so this may be a read error. V gene TRBV7-2 combines with J gene TRBJ2-3, with D hard to call. The CDR3 has 12 amino acids. Trimming took off 2 bases at V and 4 bases at J, with 4 bases between the two ends. Per the germline V gene, CDR1 is SGHTA and CDR2 is FQGNSA. CDR3: CASSLIPDTQYF. Written as DNA, the CDR3 is TGTGCCAGCAGCTTAATCCCAGATACGCAGTATTTT.

V usage is TRBV4-2 and J usage is TRBJ2-1, with 11 bases matching TRBD2. With 0 bases clipped from V and 8 bases from J, the junction kept 9 bases outside the gene matches. CDR3 length equals 17 residues. Germline V gives CDR1 LGHNA, CDR2 YNFKEQ. The CDR3 is CASSQDGELAGVDEQFF. The CDR3 DNA sequence: TGTGCCAGCAGCCAAGATGGGGAACTAGCGGGAGTGGATGAGCAGTTCTTC.

The chain recombines TRBV9 with TRBJ2-5, with D perhaps TRBD2 (5 bases). Germline CDR1 SGDLS, CDR2 YYNGEE. Trimming took 3 bases from V and 7 from J, leaving 10 bases between them. The CDR3 is 12 amino acids. The CDR3 protein is CASSGLRGTQYF. CDR3 nucleotides: TGTGCCAGCAGCGGTTTACGGGGGACCCAGTACTTC.

V gene TRBV5-5 combines with J gene TRBJ2-3; tentatively, D is TRBD2 (6 bases). The CDR3 is 17 amino acids. CDR1 is SGHKS, CDR2 YYEKEE, per germline (reference sequence). V was clipped by 2 bases and J by 0 bases, with 16 bases between them. As DNA, the CDR3 is TGTGCCAGCAGCTTAGGGCCACTGGCGGGAAGCACAGATACGCAGTATTTT. This sequence encodes CASSLGPLAGSTDTQYF.

V is TRBV27 and J is TRBJ2-3; D assignment may be TRBD1 or TRBD2 (7 bases each). The V gene lost 6 bases and the J gene lost 5 bases, with 27 bases spanning the gap. The germline CDR1 and CDR2 sequences are MNHEY and SMNVEV (reference sequence). The CDR3 is 18 residues long. In DNA, the CDR3 is TGTGCCAGCAGCCCTACCGCCACAGGGGTAGCGGGCTTAGATACGCAGTATTTT. Amino acids: CASSPTATGVAGLDTQYF.

Only a few counts were recorded for this clonotype. The chain recombines TRBV7-3 with TRBJ2-5, with 10 bases identical to TRBD2. The length of the CDR3 is 16 residues. Trimming took 1 base from V and 4 from J; bases not matched to a gene: 6. The germline V gene encodes CDR1 SGHTA and CDR2 FQGTGA. The DNA of the CDR3 is TGTGCCAGCAGCTTAATCCCTAGCGGGAGCTTAGAGACCCAGTACTTC. This sequence encodes CASSLIPSGSLETQYF. Drawing the rest from reference TRBV7-3 and TRBJ2-5, the complete variable domain is GAGVSQTPSNKVTEKGKYVELRCDPISGHTALYWYRQSLGQGPEFLIYFQGTGAADDSGLPNDRFFAVRPEGSVSTLKIQRTERGDSAVYLCASSLIPSGSLETQYFGPGTRLLVL.